The 15 T cell receptor beta chains below come from one sample, sequenced in a study of T cell changes during pregnancy in multiple sclerosis. Some clones are missing from TCRdb's copy, which holds only in-frame ones; the method was immunoSEQ multiplex PCR. The sample lists roughly 67,000 clones; 91% were seen once. Sequenced material: peripheral blood, taken in the second trimester of pregnancy. Source of these receptors: a female donor with multiple sclerosis, enrolled in a pregnancy study.

V is TRBV2 and J is TRBJ1-2; possibly TRBD1 for D (5 bases). The CDR3 totals 16 residues. Germline V lookup: CDR1 SNHLY, CDR2 FYNNEI. The ends were cut back, 6 bases at V and 5 bases at J, with 22 bases in the middle. The CDR3 nucleotides are TGTGCCAGCAGACCTCAAGGGCCGACAGTAACTTATGGCTACACCTTC. It is translated as CASRPQGPTVTYGYTF.

This chain uses TRBV5-4 with TRBJ2-1, with 8 bases that match TRBD2. CDR1 and CDR2 (germline): SGHNT, YYREEE (reference sequence). Germline trimming cut 0 bases from V and 4 bases from J; bases unmatched to any gene: 9. The CDR3 extends over 17 amino acids. CDR3 region: CASSLGEGLAHYNEQFF. The CDR3 DNA follows: TGTGCCAGCAGCTTGGGAGAAGGACTAGCCCATTACAATGAGCAGTTCTTC. The full variable domain, with the rest looked up from reference TRBV5-4 and TRBJ2-1, is ETGVTQSPTHLIKTRGQQVTLRCSSQSGHNTVSWYQQALGQGPQFIFQYYREEENGRGNFPPRFSGLQFPNYSSELNVNALELDDSALYLCASSLGEGLAHYNEQFFGPGTRLTVL.

The CDR3: CASRGGAGTFEQYF. CDR3 in DNA: TGTGCCAGCCGAGGAGGGGCAGGGACTTTCGAGCAGTACTTC. V gene TRBV6-1 combines with J gene TRBJ2-7; D may be TRBD2 (6 bases). The CDR3 runs to 14 residues. Trimming shortened V by 8 bases and J by 6 bases, and 20 bases separated the two germline ends. Germline V gives CDR1 MNHNS, CDR2 SASEGT.

The chain employs TRBV25-1 and TRBJ1-1; D is perhaps TRBD1 (6 bases). V was shortened by 5 bases and J by 8 bases, with 15 bases between the two germline ends. The CDR3 consists of 13 residues. The V gene's germline CDR1 is MGHDK and CDR2 SYGVNS. CDR3 sequence: CASSTGMVSEAFF. The CDR3 nucleotides are TGTGCCAGCAGTACAGGGATGGTCTCGGAAGCTTTCTTT.

The chain is built from TRBV11-2 and TRBJ1-5, with D perhaps TRBD1 (6 bases). V lost 4 bases and J lost 5, with 12 bases in between. The CDR3 has 14 residues. CDR1 and CDR2 (germline): SGHAT, FQNNGV. DNA for the CDR3: TGTGCCAGCAGCTCACGACAGGAGTATCAGCCCCAGCATTTT. Translating it yields CASSSRQEYQPQHF.

The V call is TRBV7-9, the J call TRBJ1-5, with TRBD1 identical over 12 bases. CDR1 and CDR2 (germline): SEHNR, FQNEAQ (reference sequence). The CDR3 sequence is 16 residues long. Trimming took 4 bases from V and 6 from J; bases not matched to a gene: 7. The CDR3 loop reads CASSSPGTGGGQPQHF. The CDR3 DNA follows: TGTGCCAGCAGCTCCCCCGGGACAGGGGGCGGTCAGCCCCAGCATTTT.

The rearrangement joins TRBV6-6 to TRBJ2-1, with 8 bases identical to TRBD2. With 4 bases clipped from V and 5 bases from J, the junction kept 4 bases outside the gene matches. Looked up from germline, CDR1 is MNHNY and CDR2 is SVGAGI (reference sequence). The CDR3 runs to 14 residues. The CDR3 DNA reads TGTGCCAGCAGTTTGGAACTAGCGGACAATGAGCAGTTCTTC. Translation: CASSLELADNEQFF.

The V gene is TRBV6-1, the J gene TRBJ1-2; D unresolved. CDR1 and CDR2 (germline): MNHNS, SASEGT. This CDR3 contains 17 residues. V lost 3 bases and J 3 bases, leaving 20 bases between the germline ends. This chain's CDR3 is CASSDSPIRSVDYGYTF. The CDR3 DNA follows: TGTGCCAGCAGTGACAGTCCAATTCGGAGCGTCGACTATGGCTACACCTTC.

The V and J genes are TRBV7-9 and TRBJ1-2, with D maybe TRBD1 (6 bases). CDR1 is SEHNR, CDR2 FQNEAQ, per germline (reference sequence). The CDR3 is 14 amino acids. Trimming removed 4 bases at V and 4 bases at J, with 13 bases between. The CDR3 here is CASSSRQDLYGYTF. The CDR3 DNA reads as TGTGCCAGCAGCTCCCGACAGGACCTCTATGGCTACACCTTC.

This chain uses TRBV5-4 with TRBJ1-4, with 9 bases aligning to TRBD1. This CDR3 has 15 residues. The V and J ends lost 3 bases and 6 bases, in that order; junction bases with no gene match: 6. In germline, CDR1 is SGHNT, CDR2 YYREEE (reference sequence). CDR3 amino acids: CASSSMDRGDEKLFF. The CDR3 DNA reads as TGTGCCAGCAGCTCCATGGACAGGGGCGATGAAAAACTGTTTTTT.

The V call is TRBV6-5, the J call TRBJ1-5, with D unclear. Looked up from germline, CDR1 is MNHEY and CDR2 is SVGAGI. This CDR3 contains 15 residues. Trimming removed 0 bases at V and 4 bases at J, with 10 bases between. The CDR3 region has the DNA TGTGCCAGCAGTTACTCGTCAGGTCTGAATCAGCCCCAGCATTTT. It is translated as CASSYSSGLNQPQHF.

The chain carries TRBV7-9 and TRBJ2-7; TRBD1 aligns across 8 bases. CDR1 and CDR2 from the germline V gene are SEHNR and FQNEAQ (reference sequence). J gave up 3 bases and V 0 bases, and 1 base lay outside the gene matches. The CDR3 covers 14 residues. The CDR3 loop reads CASSLAGQVYEQYF. CDR3 nucleotide sequence: TGTGCCAGCAGCTTAGCGGGACAGGTCTACGAGCAGTACTTC.

V gene TRBV11-2 combines with J gene TRBJ1-1; 7 bases line up with TRBD1. CDR3 length: 14 amino acids. Trimming cost V 3 bases and J 5 bases; bases outside gene matches: 6. Germline values: CDR1 SGHAT, CDR2 FQNNGV. As DNA, the CDR3 is TGTGCCAGCAGCTTGGACCACAGGGGAACTGAAGCTTTCTTT. Its translation is CASSLDHRGTEAFF.

The genes are TRBV9 and TRBJ2-1; 7 nucleotides match TRBD1. This CDR3 has 18 amino acids. V lost 1 base, J lost 0 bases, and 10 bases stayed unmatched. The germline V gene has CDR1 SGDLS and CDR2 YYNGEE. The CDR3 sequence is CASSVWDRSFSSYNEQFF. The CDR3 DNA reads TGTGCCAGCAGCGTATGGGACAGATCTTTTAGCTCCTACAATGAGCAGTTCTTC.

The chain is built from TRBV30 and TRBJ2-7; a weak D match, TRBD2 (5 bases). Germline CDR1 is GTSNPN and CDR2 is SVGIG (reference sequence). V was trimmed by 2 bases and J by 0 bases, leaving 8 bases between them. This CDR3 is 13 amino acids long. The CDR3, as DNA: TGTGCCTGGAGTTCCGGACTCTCCTACGAGCAGTACTTC. Its protein is CAWSSGLSYEQYF.